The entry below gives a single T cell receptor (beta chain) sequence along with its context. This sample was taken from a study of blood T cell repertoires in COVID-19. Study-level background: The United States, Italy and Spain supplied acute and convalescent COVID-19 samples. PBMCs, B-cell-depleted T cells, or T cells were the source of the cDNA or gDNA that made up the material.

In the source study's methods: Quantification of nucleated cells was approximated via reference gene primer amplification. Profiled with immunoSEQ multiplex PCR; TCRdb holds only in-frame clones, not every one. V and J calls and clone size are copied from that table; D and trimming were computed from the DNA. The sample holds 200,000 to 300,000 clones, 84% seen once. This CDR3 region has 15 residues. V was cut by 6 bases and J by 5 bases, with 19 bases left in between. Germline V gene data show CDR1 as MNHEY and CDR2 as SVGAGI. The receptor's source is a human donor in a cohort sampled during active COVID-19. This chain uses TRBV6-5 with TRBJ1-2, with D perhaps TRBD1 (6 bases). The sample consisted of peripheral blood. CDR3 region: CASSPEGGVGYGYTF. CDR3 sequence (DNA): TGTGCCAGCAGCCCGGAGGGGGGGGTAGGGTATGGCTACACCTTC.